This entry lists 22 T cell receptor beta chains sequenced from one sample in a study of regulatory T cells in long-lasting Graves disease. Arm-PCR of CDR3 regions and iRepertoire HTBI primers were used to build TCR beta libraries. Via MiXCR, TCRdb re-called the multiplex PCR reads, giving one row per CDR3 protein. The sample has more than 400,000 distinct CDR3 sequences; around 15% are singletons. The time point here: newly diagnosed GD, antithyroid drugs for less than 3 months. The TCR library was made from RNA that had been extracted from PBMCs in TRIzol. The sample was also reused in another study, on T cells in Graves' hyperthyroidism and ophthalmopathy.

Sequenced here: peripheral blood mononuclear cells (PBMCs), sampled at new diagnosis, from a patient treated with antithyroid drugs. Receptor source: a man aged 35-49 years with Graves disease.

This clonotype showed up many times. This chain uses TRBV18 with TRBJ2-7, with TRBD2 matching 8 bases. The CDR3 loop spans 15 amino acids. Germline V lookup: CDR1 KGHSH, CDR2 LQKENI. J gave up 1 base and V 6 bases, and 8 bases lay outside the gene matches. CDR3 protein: CASSQSGRGSYEQYF. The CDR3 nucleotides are TGTGCCAGCTCCCAGAGCGGGAGAGGATCCTACGAGCAGTACTTC.

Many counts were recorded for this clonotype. The CDR3 region is CASTERRGIAGGADTQYF. Written as DNA, the CDR3 is TGTGCCAGCACCGAACGGAGGGGTATAGCGGGAGGTGCAGATACGCAGTATTTT. The chain joins TRBV11-1 to TRBJ2-3; 10 bases are a match to TRBD2. V lost 7 bases, J lost 4 bases, and 17 bases stayed unmatched. Per germline, CDR1 SGHAT and CDR2 FQDESV (reference sequence). The CDR3 covers 18 residues. Full variable domain (rest looked up from reference TRBV11-1 and TRBJ2-3): EAEVAQSPRYKITEKSQAVAFWCDPISGHATLYWYRQILGQGPELLVQFQDESVVDDSQLPKDRFSAERLKGVDSTLKIQPAELGDSAMYLCASTERRGIAGGADTQYFGPGTRLTVL.

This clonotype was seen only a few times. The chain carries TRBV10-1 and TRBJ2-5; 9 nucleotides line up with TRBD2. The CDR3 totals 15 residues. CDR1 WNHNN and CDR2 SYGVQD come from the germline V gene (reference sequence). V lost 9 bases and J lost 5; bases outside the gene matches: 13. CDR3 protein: CASSPGLAQGETQYF. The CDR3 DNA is TGCGCCAGTTCACCGGGACTAGCACAAGGGGAGACCCAGTACTTC.

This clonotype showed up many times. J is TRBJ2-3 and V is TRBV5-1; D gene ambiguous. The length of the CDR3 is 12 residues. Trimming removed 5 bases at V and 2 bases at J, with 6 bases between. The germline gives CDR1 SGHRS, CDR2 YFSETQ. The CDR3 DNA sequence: TGCGCCAGCAGGAGATCCACAGATACGCAGTATTTT. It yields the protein CASRRSTDTQYF.

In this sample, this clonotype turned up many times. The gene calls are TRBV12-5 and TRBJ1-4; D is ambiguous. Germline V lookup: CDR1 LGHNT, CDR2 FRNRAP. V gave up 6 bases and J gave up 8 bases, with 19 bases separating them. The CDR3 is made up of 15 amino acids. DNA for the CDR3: TGTGCTAGTGGCCGTCGAGAGGGATCGAACGAAAAACTGTTTTTT. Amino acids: CASGRREGSNEKLFF.

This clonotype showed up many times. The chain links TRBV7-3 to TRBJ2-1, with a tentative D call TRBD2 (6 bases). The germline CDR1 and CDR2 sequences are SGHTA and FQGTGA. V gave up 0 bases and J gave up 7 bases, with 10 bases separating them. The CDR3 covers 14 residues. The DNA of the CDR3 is TGTGCCAGCAGCTTAACACCGCTAGCGAATGAGCAGTTCTTC. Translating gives CASSLTPLANEQFF.

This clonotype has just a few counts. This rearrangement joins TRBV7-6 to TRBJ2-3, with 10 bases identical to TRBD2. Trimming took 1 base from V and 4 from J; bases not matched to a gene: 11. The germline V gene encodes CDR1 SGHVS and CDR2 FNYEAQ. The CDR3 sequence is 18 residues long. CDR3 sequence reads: CASSLERLAGVYADTQYF. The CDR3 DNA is TGTGCCAGCAGCTTAGAGAGGCTAGCGGGAGTCTACGCAGATACGCAGTATTTT.

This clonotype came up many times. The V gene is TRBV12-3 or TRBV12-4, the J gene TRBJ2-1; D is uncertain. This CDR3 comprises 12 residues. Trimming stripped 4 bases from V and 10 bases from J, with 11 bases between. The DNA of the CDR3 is TGTGCCAGCAGTTACGCAGGTCAAGAGCAGTTCTTC. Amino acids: CASSYAGQEQFF.

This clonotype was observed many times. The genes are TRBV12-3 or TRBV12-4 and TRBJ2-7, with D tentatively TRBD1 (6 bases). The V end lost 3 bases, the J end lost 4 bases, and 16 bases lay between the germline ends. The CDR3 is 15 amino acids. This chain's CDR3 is CASSFWGTTDYEQYF. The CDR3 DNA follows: TGTGCCAGCAGTTTTTGGGGGACAACCGATTACGAGCAGTACTTC.

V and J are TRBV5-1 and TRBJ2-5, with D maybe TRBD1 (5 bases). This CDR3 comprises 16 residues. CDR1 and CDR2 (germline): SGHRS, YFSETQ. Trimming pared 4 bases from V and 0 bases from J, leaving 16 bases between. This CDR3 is CASSTGHSLYQETQYF. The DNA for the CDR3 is TGCGCCAGCAGCACCGGACACTCTTTGTACCAAGAGACCCAGTACTTC.

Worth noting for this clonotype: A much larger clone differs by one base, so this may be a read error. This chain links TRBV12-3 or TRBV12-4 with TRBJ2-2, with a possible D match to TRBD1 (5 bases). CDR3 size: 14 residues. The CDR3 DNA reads TGTGCCAGTGGACACGCGTCGAGCACCAGGGAGCTGTTTTTT. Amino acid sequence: CASGHASSTRELFF.

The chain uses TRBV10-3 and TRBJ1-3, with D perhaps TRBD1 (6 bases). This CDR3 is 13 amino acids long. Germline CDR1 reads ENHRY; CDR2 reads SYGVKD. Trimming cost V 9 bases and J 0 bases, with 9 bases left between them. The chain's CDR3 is CAMADSSGNTIYF. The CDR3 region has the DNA TGTGCCATGGCGGACAGCTCTGGAAACACCATATATTTT.

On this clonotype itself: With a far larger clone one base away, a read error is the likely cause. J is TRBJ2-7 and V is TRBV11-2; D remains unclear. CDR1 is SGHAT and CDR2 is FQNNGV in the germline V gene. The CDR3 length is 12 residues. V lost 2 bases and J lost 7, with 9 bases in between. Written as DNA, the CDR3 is TGTGCCAGCAGCTTAAGTGACAATGAGCAGTACTTC. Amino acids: CASSLSDNEQYF. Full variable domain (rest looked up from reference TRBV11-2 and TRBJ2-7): EAGVAQSPRYKIIEKRQSVAFWCNPISGHATLYWYQQILGQGPKLLIQFQNNGVVDDSQLPKDRFSAERLKGVDSTLKIQPAKLEDSAVYLCASSLSDNEQYFGPGTRLTVT.

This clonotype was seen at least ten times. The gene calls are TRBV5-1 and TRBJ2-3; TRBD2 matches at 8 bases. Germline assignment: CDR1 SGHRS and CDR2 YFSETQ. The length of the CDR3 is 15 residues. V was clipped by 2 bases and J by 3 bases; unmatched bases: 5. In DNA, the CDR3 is TGCGCCAGCAGCTTAACTAGCGGAGGGACAGATACGCAGTATTTT. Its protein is CASSLTSGGTDTQYF.

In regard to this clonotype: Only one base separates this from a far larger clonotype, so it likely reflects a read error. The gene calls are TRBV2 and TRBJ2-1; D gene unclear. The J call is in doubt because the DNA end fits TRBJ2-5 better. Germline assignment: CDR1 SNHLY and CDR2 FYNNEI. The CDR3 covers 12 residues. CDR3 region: CASNESVETQYF. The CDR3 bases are TGTGCCAGCAATGAATCGGTGGAGACCCAGTACTTC.

The CDR3 reads CASSQIGKRHTEAFF. DNA of the CDR3: TGCGCCAGCAGCCAAATTGGAAAGAGGCATACTGAAGCTTTCTTT. The V call is TRBV4-1, the J call TRBJ1-1; D call uncertain. Trimming removed 2 bases from V and 5 bases from J, with 15 bases in between. The CDR3 length is 15 residues. The germline gives CDR1 MGHRA, CDR2 YSYEKL.

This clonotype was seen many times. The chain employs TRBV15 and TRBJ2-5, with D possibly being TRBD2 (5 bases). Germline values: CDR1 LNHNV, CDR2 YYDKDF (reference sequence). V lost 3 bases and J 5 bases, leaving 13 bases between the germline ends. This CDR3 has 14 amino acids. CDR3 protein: CATSSGSGEETQYF. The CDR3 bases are TGTGCCACCAGCAGTGGGTCCGGGGAGGAGACCCAGTACTTC.

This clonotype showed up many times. DNA for the CDR3: TGCGCCAGCAGCCAAGACGCAGGGTACAATGAGCAGTTCTTC. Protein: CASSQDAGYNEQFF. The rearrangement joins TRBV4-1 to TRBJ2-1; perhaps TRBD1 as D (5 bases). CDR1 and CDR2 from the germline V gene are MGHRA and YSYEKL. CDR3 length: 14 amino acids. The V end was cut by 0 bases, the J end by 4 bases, with 7 bases between.

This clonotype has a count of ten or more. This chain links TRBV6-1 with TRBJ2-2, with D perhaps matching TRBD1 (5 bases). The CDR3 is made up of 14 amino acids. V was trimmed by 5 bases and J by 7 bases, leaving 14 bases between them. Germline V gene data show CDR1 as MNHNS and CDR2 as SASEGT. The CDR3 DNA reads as TGTGCCAGCAGTAGGGCAGGGCAAGGCGGGGAGCTGTTTTTT. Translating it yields CASSRAGQGGELFF.

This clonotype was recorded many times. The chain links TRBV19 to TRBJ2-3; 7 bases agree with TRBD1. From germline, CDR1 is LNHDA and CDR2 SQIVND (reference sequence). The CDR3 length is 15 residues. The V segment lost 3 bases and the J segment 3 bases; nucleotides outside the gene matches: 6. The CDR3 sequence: CASSIAGTVTDTQYF. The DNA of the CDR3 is TGTGCCAGTAGTATCGCCGGGACAGTGACAGATACGCAGTATTTT.

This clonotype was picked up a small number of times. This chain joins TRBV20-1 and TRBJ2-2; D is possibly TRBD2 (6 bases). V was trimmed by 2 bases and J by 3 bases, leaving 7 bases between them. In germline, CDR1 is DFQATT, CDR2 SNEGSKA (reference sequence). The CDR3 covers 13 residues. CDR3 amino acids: CSARRDYTGELFF. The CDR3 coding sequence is TGCAGTGCTAGAAGGGACTACACCGGGGAGCTGTTTTTT.

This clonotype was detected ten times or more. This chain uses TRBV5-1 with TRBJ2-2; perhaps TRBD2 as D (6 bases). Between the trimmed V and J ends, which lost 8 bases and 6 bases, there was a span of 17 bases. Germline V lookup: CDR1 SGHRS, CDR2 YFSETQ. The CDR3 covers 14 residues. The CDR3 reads CASGGEPTAGELFF. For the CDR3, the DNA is TGCGCCAGTGGAGGGGAACCAACGGCCGGGGAGCTGTTTTTT.